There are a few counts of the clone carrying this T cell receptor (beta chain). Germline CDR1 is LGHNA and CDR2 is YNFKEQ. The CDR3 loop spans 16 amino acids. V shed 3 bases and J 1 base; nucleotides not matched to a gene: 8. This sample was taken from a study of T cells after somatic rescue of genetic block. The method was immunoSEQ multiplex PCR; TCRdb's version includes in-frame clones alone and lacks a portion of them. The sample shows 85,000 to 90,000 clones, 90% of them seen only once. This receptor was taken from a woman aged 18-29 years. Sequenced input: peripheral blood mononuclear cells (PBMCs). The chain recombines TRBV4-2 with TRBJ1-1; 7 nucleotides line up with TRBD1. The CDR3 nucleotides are TGTGCCAGCAGCCACAGACCGACAGGGACGAACACTGAAGCTTTCTTT. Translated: CASSHRPTGTNTEAFF.